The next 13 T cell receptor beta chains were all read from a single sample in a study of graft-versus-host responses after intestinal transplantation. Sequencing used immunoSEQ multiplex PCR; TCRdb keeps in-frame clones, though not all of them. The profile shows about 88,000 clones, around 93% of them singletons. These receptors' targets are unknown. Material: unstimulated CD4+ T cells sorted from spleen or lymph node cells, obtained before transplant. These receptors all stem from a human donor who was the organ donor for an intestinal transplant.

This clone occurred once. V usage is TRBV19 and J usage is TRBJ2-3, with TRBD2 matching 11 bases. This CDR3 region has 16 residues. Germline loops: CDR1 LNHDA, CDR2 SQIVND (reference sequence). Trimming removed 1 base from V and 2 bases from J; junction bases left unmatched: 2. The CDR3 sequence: CASSIGLAGSTDTQYF. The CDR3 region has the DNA TGTGCCAGTAGTATAGGACTAGCGGGATCCACAGATACGCAGTATTTT.

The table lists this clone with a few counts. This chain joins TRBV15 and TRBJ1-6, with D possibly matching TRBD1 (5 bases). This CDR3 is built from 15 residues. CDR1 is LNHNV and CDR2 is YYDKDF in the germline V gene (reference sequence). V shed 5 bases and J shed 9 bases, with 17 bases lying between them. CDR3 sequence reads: CATSGGTPALSPLHF. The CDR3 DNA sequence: TGTGCCACCAGCGGGGGGACTCCTGCTCTTTCACCCCTCCACTTT.

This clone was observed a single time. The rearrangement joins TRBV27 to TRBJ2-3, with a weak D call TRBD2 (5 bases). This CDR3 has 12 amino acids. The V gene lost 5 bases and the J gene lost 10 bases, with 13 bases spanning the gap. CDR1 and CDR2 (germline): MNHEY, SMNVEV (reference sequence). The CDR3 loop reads CASSAGLVAQYF. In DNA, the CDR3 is TGTGCCAGCAGTGCTGGACTTGTAGCGCAGTATTTT.

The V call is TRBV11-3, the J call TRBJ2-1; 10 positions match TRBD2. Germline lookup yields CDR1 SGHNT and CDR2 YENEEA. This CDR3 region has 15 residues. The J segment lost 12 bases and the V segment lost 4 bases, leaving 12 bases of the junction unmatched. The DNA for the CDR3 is TGTGCCAGCAGCTCGTTAGCGGGGGGCCGCCTAAGGCAGTTCTTC. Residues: CASSSLAGGRLRQFF.

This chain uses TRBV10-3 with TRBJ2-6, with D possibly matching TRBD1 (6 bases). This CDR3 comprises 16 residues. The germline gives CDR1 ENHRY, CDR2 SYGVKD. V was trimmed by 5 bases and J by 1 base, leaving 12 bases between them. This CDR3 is CAISPYDRSGANVLTF. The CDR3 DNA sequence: TGTGCCATCAGTCCCTACGACAGGTCTGGGGCCAACGTCCTGACTTTC.

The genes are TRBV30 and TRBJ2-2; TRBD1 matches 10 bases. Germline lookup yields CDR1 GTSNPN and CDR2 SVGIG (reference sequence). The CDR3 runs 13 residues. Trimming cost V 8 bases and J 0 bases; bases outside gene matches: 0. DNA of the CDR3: TGTGCCGGGACAGGGGCGAACACCGGGGAGCTGTTTTTT. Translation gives CAGTGANTGELFF.

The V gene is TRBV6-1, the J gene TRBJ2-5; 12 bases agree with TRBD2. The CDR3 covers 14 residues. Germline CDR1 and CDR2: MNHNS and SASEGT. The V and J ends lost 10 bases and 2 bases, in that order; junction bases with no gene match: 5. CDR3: CATKGTSGQETQYF. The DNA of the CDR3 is TGTGCCACCAAGGGGACTAGCGGGCAAGAGACCCAGTACTTC.

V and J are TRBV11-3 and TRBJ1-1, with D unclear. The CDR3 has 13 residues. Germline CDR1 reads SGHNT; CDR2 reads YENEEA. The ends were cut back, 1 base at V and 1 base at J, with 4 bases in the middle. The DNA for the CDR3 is TGTGCCAGCAGCTTAGCGGGGAACACTGAAGCTTTCTTT. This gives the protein CASSLAGNTEAFF.

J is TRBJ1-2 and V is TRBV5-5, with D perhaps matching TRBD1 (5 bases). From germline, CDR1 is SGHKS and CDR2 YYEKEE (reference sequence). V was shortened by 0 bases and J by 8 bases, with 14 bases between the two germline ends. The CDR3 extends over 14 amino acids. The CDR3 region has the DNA TGTGCCAGCAGCTTGGGGGGCAGCCTTGTCGGCTACACCTTC. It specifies CASSLGGSLVGYTF.

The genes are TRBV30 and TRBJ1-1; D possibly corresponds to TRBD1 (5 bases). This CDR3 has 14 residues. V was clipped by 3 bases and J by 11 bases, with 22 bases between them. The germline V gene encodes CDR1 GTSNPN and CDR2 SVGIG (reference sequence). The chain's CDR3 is CAWRSRGSTLGAFF. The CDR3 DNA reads TGTGCCTGGAGGAGTAGGGGCTCGACACTGGGGGCTTTCTTT.

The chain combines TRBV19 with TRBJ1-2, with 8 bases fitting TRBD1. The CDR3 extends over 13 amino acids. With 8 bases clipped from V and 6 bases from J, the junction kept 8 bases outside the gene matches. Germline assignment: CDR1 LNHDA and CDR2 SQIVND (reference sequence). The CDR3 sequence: CASGETGADGYTF. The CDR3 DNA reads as TGTGCCAGTGGAGAGACAGGGGCGGATGGCTACACCTTC.

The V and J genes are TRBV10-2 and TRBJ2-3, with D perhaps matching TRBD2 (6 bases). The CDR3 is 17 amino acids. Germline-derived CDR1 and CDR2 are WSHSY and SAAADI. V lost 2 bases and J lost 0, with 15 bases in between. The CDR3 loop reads CASSEHPAGLSTDTQYF. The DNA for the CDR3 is TGCGCCAGCAGTGAGCACCCGGCGGGATTAAGCACAGATACGCAGTATTTT.

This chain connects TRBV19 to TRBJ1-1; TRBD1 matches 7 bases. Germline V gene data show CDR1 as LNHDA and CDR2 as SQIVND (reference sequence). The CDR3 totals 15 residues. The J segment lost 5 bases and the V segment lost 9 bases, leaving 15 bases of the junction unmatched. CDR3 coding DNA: TGTGCCAGCAACAAACTGTTTTCAGGGGGGACTGAAGCTTTCTTT. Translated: CASNKLFSGGTEAFF.